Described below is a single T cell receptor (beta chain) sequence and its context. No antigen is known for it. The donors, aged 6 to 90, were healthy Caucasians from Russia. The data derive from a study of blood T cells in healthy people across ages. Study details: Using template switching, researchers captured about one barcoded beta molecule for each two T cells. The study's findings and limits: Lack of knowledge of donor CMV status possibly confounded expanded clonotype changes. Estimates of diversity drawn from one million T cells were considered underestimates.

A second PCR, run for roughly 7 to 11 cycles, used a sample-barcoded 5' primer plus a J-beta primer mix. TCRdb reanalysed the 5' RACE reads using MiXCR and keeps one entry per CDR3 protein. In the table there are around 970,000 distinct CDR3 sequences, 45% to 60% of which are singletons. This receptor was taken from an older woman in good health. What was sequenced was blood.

Here the CDR3 DNA reads TGCAGCGCTGGATGGGGGGACGGGCAGTACTTC. This gives the protein CSAGWGDGQYF. This chain connects TRBV29-1 to TRBJ2-5, with a weak D call TRBD2 (6 bases). CDR1 is SQVTM, CDR2 ANQGSEA, per germline. V was shortened by 7 bases and J by 11 bases, with 17 bases between the two germline ends. The CDR3 consists of 11 residues.